This TCR beta chain stems from a study of shared clonotypes between healthy human individuals. General study findings and limits: Limitation of the genetic and exposure-history diversity represented came from the few donors. All-four-donor shared clonotypes had higher generation probabilities than non-shared clonotypes did. A few donors had about 5% of their naive CD4 clonotypes in common.

The naive CD8 subset, CD45RO-negative cells positively selected for CCR7, excluded terminally differentiated effector memory CD45RA+ cells. Regarding this clone: Its antigen remains unknown.

Sequencing used immunoSEQ multiplex PCR; TCRdb keeps in-frame clones, though not all of them. This table holds approximately 2,200,000 clones, about 92% found once. The ends were cut back, 4 bases at V and 2 bases at J, with 12 bases in the middle. Germline CDR1 and CDR2: SGHRS and YFSETQ. This CDR3 is built from 14 residues. The clonotype comes from a man younger than 30 in good health. Some clones in this sample may be carry-over from other donors' samples. The sequenced sample consisted of naive CD8+ T cells from PBMCs. The genes are TRBV5-1 and TRBJ1-1; D ambiguous. CDR3 amino acids: CASSPEDYNTEAFF. The DNA of the CDR3 is TGCGCCAGCAGCCCGGAGGACTACAACACTGAAGCTTTCTTT.